This TCR beta chain was identified in a study of shared clonotypes between healthy human individuals. Profiling relied on immunoSEQ multiplex PCR, and the TCRdb table lists in-frame clones only, not all of them. The sample has some 980,000 clones; around three quarters are singletons. Germline-derived CDR1 and CDR2 are KGHSH and LQKENI. The CDR3 runs 15 residues. The junction had 3 bases not matched to a gene; V was cut back by 0 bases and J by 4 bases. Negatively enriched CD4+ T cells were divided by CD45RA into naive and memory. Comment on this clone: Other DNA sequences in this specimen translate into the identical CDR3.

The sequenced sample was memory CD4+ T cells sorted from blood. This sample's subset: CD45RA-negative fraction. The chain links TRBV18 to TRBJ2-7, with 10 bases aligning to TRBD1. The source is a man younger than 35 in good health. The CDR3 here is CASSPPGQGSYEQYF. CDR3 DNA: TGTGCCAGCTCACCACCGGGACAGGGGTCTTACGAGCAGTACTTC. Using reference TRBV18 and TRBJ2-7 for the parts outside the CDR3, the full variable domain is NAGVMQNPRHLVRRRGQEARLRCSPMKGHSHVYWYRQLPEEGLKFMVYLQKENIIDESGMPKERFSAEFPKEGPSILRIQQVVRGDSAAYFCASSPPGQGSYEQYFGPGTRLTVT.